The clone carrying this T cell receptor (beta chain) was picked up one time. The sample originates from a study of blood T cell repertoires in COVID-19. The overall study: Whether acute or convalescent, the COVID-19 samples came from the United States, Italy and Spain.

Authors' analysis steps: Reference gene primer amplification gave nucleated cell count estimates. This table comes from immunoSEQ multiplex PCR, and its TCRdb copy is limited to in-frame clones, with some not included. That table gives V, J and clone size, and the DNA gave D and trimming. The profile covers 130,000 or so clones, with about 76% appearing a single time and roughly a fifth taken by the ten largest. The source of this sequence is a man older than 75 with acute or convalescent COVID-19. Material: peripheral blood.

In DNA, the CDR3 is TGTGCCTGGATGGACAGGGGTAGGGACATTCAGTACTTC. This translates into CAWMDRGRDIQYF. V gene TRBV30 combines with J gene TRBJ2-4, with 9 bases identical to TRBD1. Germline V gene lookup returns CDR1 GTSNPN and CDR2 SVGIG (reference sequence). The CDR3 totals 13 residues. Trimming removed 4 bases from V and 8 bases from J; junction bases left unmatched: 6.